The sequence of this T cell receptor (beta chain) was determined in a study of blood T cells in healthy people across ages. V lost 5 bases and J 3 bases, leaving 14 bases between the germline ends. The CDR3 consists of 14 residues. Germline V gene sequence: CDR1 KGHSH, CDR2 LQKENI. Primers used in a second PCR of roughly 6 to 11 cycles were a sample-barcoded 5' primer and a J-beta primer mix. TCRdb redid the calling of the 5' RACE reads with MiXCR, one entry per CDR3 protein. The profile shows some 800,000 distinct CDR3 sequences, around 25% of them singletons. The same data also contributed to another study, on T cells of mothers and their children. That work states: Sequencing returned over 9.5 million TCR beta CDR3 reads per mother and around 3 million per child.

This sequence joins TRBV18 and TRBJ2-7; tentatively, D is TRBD1 (6 bases). This receptor was taken from a boy younger than 18 in good health. The sample consisted of blood. CDR3: CASSRQVPDYEQYF. The CDR3 nucleotides read TGTGCCAGCTCAAGACAGGTGCCTGACTACGAGCAGTACTTC.